The entry below describes one T cell receptor (beta chain). Its antigen remains unknown. Profiled with immunoSEQ multiplex PCR; TCRdb holds only in-frame clones, not every one. Of 150,000 to 180,000 clones detected, 88% appear once; the ten largest clones hold around 3.1%. The data were taken from a study of T cell responses to AZD1222 COVID-19 vaccine. Points from the study as a whole: Among the donors, most were white British and more were female, and clonal diversity was possibly underestimated. Spike was spanned by vaccine-associated CD4 TCRs, with dominance at 160-218 and 743-854. The study found Spike-specific TCR breadth and depth rose after two AZD1222 doses.

The specimen comprised peripheral blood, sampled on day 0 of AZD1222 vaccination. The sequence was obtained from an adult in good health.

In nucleotides, the CDR3 is TGTGCCAGCAGCTTGGGCGGGGGAGAGACCCAGTACTTC. Protein: CASSLGGGETQYF. The chain combines TRBV7-2 with TRBJ2-5, with 7 bases that match TRBD2. CDR3 length: 13 residues. Germline values: CDR1 SGHTA, CDR2 FQGNSA. V trimming: 3 bases; J trimming: 4 bases; junction bases outside the gene matches: 2.